This T cell receptor (beta chain) was captured by sequencing in a study of T cell responses to AZD1222 COVID-19 vaccine. Germline V gene sequence: CDR1 MDHEN, CDR2 SYDVKM. V was pared by 5 bases and J by 3 bases, with 13 bases between. The CDR3 is 15 amino acids. Sequencing used immunoSEQ multiplex PCR; TCRdb keeps in-frame clones, though not all of them. The table records about 180,000 clones, 85% to 95% of them present only once. The table lists this clone with a count of one. The rearrangement uses TRBV28 and TRBJ1-4, with D hard to call. The sequenced sample was peripheral blood, obtained 28 days after the second AZD1222 dose. This receptor was taken from an adult who received the AZD1222 COVID-19 vaccine. This CDR3 reads CASSPAGIPNEKLFF. The CDR3 DNA sequence: TGTGCCAGCAGTCCGGCGGGGATTCCTAATGAAAAACTGTTTTTT.